These T cell receptor beta chains were read from a single sample in a study of blood T cell repertoires in COVID-19. Method: immunoSEQ multiplex PCR; TCRdb's copy keeps in-frame clones and lacks some. The sample contains 300,000 to 400,000 clones, 88% of which appear only once. Sequenced sample: peripheral blood. These receptors were collected from a woman aged 25 to 39 with COVID-19, enrolled during active disease. The CDR3 runs from the conserved cysteine through the conserved F or W. The D gene is left open where the match is weak. Some rows mark clone size as missing; the rest say once, few, many or name a class of expanded clone.

clone size	V gene	D gene	CDR3 length	J gene	CDR3 DNA	CDR3 protein
.	TRBV5-6	.	17	TRBJ1-4	TGTGCCAGCACCTTCGGGAGGACAGTTCCAACTAATGAAAAACTGTTTTTT	CASTFGRTVPTNEKLFF
once	TRBV7-2	TRBD1	13	TRBJ1-4	TGTGCCAGCAGCGTACAGGGGGCGGAAAAACTGTTTTTT	CASSVQGAEKLFF
.	TRBV25-1	.	14	TRBJ2-7	TGTGCCAGCAGTGAATTAGGGGGGGCATACGAGCAGTACTTC	CASSELGGAYEQYF
.	TRBV30	TRBD2	13	TRBJ2-7	TGTGCCTGGAACGGGGGGGTGCGTTACGAGCAGTACTTC	CAWNGGVRYEQYF
.	TRBV7-2	.	17	TRBJ2-5	TGTGCCAGCAGCCTAAAAGGGGCAGGTCTTACCCAAGAGACCCAGTACTTC	CASSLKGAGLTQETQYF
.	TRBV10-3	TRBD2	17	TRBJ2-1	TGTGCCATCAGTGAGTCGTCTGGCGGGGGCTCCTACAATGAGCAGTTCTTC	CAISESSGGGSYNEQFF
.	TRBV5-6	.	16	TRBJ2-1	TGTGCCAGCAGCAATTACCAGGGTGAGTTCTACAATGAGCAGTTCTTC	CASSNYQGEFYNEQFF
.	TRBV3-1/TRBV3-2	TRBD1	18	TRBJ1-2	TGTGCCAGCTCCCCAAACCGGGACAGGGGGCGAAGGAACTATGGCTACACCTTC	CASSPNRDRGRRNYGYTF
.	TRBV15	.	13	TRBJ1-1	TGTGCCACCAGCAGAGATCTCCCCACTGAAGCTTTCTTT	CATSRDLPTEAFF
.	TRBV5-1	TRBD1	14	TRBJ1-2	TGCGCCAGCAGCCCAAAGGGACAGCCCTATGGCTACACCTTC	CASSPKGQPYGYTF
.	TRBV27	.	13	TRBJ1-2	TGTGCCAGCAGTCGTTTAGCTAACTATGGCTACACCTTC	CASSRLANYGYTF
once	TRBV13	.	15	TRBJ2-5	TGTGCCAGCAGCTCCCAGGGACTGTTGCAAGAGACCCAGTACTTC	CASSSQGLLQETQYF
.	TRBV7-9	.	15	TRBJ2-3	TGTGCCAGCAGCTCAATAACTAGGAGCACAGATACGCAGTATTTT	CASSSITRSTDTQYF